The 5 T cell receptor beta chains given below trace back to one sample, sequenced in a study of Ad26.COV2.S vaccination and SARS-CoV-2 variants (dated by TCRdb to the early 2020s). The label giving this sample's treatment or condition can be read as: some 20 received Ad26.COV2.S at low or high dose, single or two shots; about 5 received placebo; per-sample allocation not given. Repertoires of vaccine and placebo recipients were sequenced from samples collected on day 63 after the first injection. Library preparation employed the immunoSEQ multiplex PCR assay. TCRdb limited this immuneACCESS table to in-frame rearrangements with V and J called. A share of clones is missing; checked studies link under half to unresolved V genes, and the rest is unexplained. The sample table contains around 250,000 clones; only one count was recorded for around 87% of them. Approximately 3.3% of the sample is taken by the ten largest.

Sequencing was performed on peripheral blood, taken in a trial of Ad26.COV2.S vaccine versus placebo. The receptors were sampled from a person between 18 and 65 years old who received the Ad26.COV2.S COVID-19 vaccine or a placebo.

V is TRBV27 and J is TRBJ2-3, with D possibly being TRBD1 or TRBD2 (5 bases each). V was trimmed by 5 bases and J by 1 base, leaving 16 bases between them. CDR1 is MNHEY and CDR2 is SMNVEV in the germline V gene (reference sequence). There are 16 residues in the CDR3. For the CDR3, the DNA is TGTGCCAGCAGTATGGCGGTGGGACCCGGCACAGATACGCAGTATTTT. This sequence encodes CASSMAVGPGTDTQYF.

The chain recombines TRBV6-6 with TRBJ2-7; D gene unclear. From germline, CDR1 is MNHNY and CDR2 SVGAGI (reference sequence). This CDR3 is 15 amino acids long. V lost 6 bases, J lost 2 bases, and 17 bases lay in between. The CDR3: CASSDQVAFTYEQYF. The CDR3 coding sequence is TGTGCCAGCAGCGACCAGGTCGCTTTCACCTACGAGCAGTACTTC.

The V call is TRBV5-1, the J call TRBJ2-2; D not resolved. The V and J ends lost 4 bases and 5 bases respectively, with 9 bases between them. The CDR3 loop spans 13 amino acids. Germline V gene data show CDR1 as SGHRS and CDR2 as YFSETQ. The CDR3 sequence: CASSLQNTGELFF. In nucleotides, the CDR3 is TGCGCCAGCAGCCTACAGAATACCGGGGAGCTGTTTTTT.

The chain employs TRBV4-1 and TRBJ2-3; D is uncertain. The CDR3 loop spans 13 amino acids. Looked up from germline, CDR1 is MGHRA and CDR2 is YSYEKL. The germline V and J ends were trimmed by 6 bases and 4 bases, with 11 bases remaining between them. The CDR3 bases are TGCGCCAGCAGAGATGAAAGGGCAGATACGCAGTATTTT. Its translation: CASRDERADTQYF.

This clone was recorded once. CDR3 sequence reads: CASSPERTGELFF. The CDR3 DNA reads TGTGCCAGCAGCCCAGAGAGGACCGGGGAGCTGTTTTTT. The gene calls are TRBV9 and TRBJ2-2; D uncertain. CDR3 length: 13 residues. V was shortened by 4 bases and J by 5 bases, with 9 bases between the two germline ends. CDR1 is SGDLS, CDR2 YYNGEE, per germline.